Below, 30 T cell receptor beta chains from the same sample are listed, as sequenced in a study of T cell changes during pregnancy in multiple sclerosis. Sequencing was performed with immunoSEQ multiplex PCR; in TCRdb, only in-frame clones are kept and a portion is missing. The sample includes tens of thousands of clones, approximately 91% seen only once; the top ten take approximately 1.5%. The specimen was peripheral blood, collected in the third trimester of pregnancy. The receptors were gathered from a female donor with multiple sclerosis, enrolled in a pregnancy study.

The chain recombines TRBV6-4 with TRBJ2-2; TRBD2 matches 8 bases. The CDR3 spans 15 residues. V was clipped by 0 bases and J by 3 bases; unmatched bases: 0. Germline CDR1 is MRHNA and CDR2 is SNTAGT. The DNA of the CDR3 is TGTGCCAGCAGTGACTCGACTAGCGACACCGGGGAGCTGTTTTTT. Amino acid sequence: CASSDSTSDTGELFF.

The chain recombines TRBV6-6 with TRBJ1-4; D not resolved. Germline CDR1 reads MNHNY; CDR2 reads SVGAGI (reference sequence). CDR3 length: 10 amino acids. V lost 8 bases, J lost 5 bases, and 3 bases lay in between. CDR3 DNA sequence: TGTGCCAGCCAGAATGAAAAACTGTTTTTT. Protein: CASQNEKLFF.

The chain recombines TRBV11-3 with TRBJ2-7; 7 positions agree with TRBD1. The CDR3 consists of 14 residues. Trimming cost V 5 bases and J 0 bases; bases outside gene matches: 4. Per the germline V gene, CDR1 is SGHNT and CDR2 is YENEEA. The CDR3 DNA sequence: TGTGCCAGCAGCCGGGGACAGAGCTCCTACGAGCAGTACTTC. Its protein is CASSRGQSSYEQYF.

The CDR3 nucleotides are TGTGCCCTAGGAAGACCCCGCGAATCCAATGAGCAGTTCTTC. Protein sequence: CALGRPRESNEQFF. The chain employs TRBV7-9 and TRBJ2-1, with D hard to call. This CDR3 spans 14 amino acids. Germline lookup yields CDR1 SEHNR and CDR2 FQNEAQ (reference sequence). Trimming removed 11 bases at V and 6 bases at J, with 20 bases between.

This chain links TRBV5-1 with TRBJ2-2; D unclear. The CDR3 loop spans 12 amino acids. The V end was cut by 7 bases, the J end by 3 bases, with 7 bases between. The germline gives CDR1 SGHRS, CDR2 YFSETQ. The CDR3 DNA reads as TGCGCCAGCGGTCGGGACACCGGGGAGCTGTTTTTT. Translating gives CASGRDTGELFF. Variable domain in full (rest from reference TRBV5-1 and TRBJ2-2): KAGVTQTPRYLIKTRGQQVTLSCSPISGHRSVSWYQQTPGQGLQFLFEYFSETQRNKGNFPGRFSGRQFSNSRSEMNVSTLELGDSALYLCASGRDTGELFFGEGSRLTVL.

The chain combines TRBV5-1 with TRBJ2-5, with TRBD1 identical over 7 bases. Looked up from germline, CDR1 is SGHRS and CDR2 is YFSETQ. CDR3 length: 15 amino acids. V lost 4 bases, J lost 5 bases, and 11 bases stayed unmatched. Written as DNA, the CDR3 is TGCGCCAGCAGCCGAACGACAGGGAGTCCGGAGACCCAGTACTTC. As protein: CASSRTTGSPETQYF.

The rearrangement links TRBV6-5 to TRBJ1-6; D is perhaps TRBD1 (6 bases). The V gene lost 5 bases and the J gene lost 10 bases, with 15 bases spanning the gap. CDR1 MNHEY and CDR2 SVGAGI come from the germline V gene. This CDR3 spans 14 amino acids. The CDR3 nucleotides are TGTGCCAGCAGTGTACAGGGTGTAGGATCACCCCTCCACTTT. Amino acid sequence: CASSVQGVGSPLHF.

The chain recombines TRBV14 with TRBJ2-5; D is unresolved. There are 17 residues in the CDR3. Per germline, CDR1 SGHDN and CDR2 FVKESK. Trimming pared 0 bases from V and 0 bases from J, leaving 14 bases between. CDR3 residues: CASSQDWSVMYQETQYF. As DNA, the CDR3 is TGTGCCAGCAGCCAAGATTGGTCAGTTATGTACCAAGAGACCCAGTACTTC. Supplemented by reference TRBV14 and TRBJ2-5, the full variable domain reads EAGVTQFPSHSVIEKGQTVTLRCDPISGHDNLYWYRRVMGKEIKFLLHFVKESKQDESGMPNNRFLAERTGGTYSTLKVQPAELEDSGVYFCASSQDWSVMYQETQYFGPGTRLLVL.

The chain recombines TRBV6-1 with TRBJ2-2, with TRBD1 identical over 10 bases. This CDR3 region has 15 residues. The trim removed 7 bases at V and 3 bases at J, leaving 5 bases unmatched. The V gene's germline CDR1 is MNHNS and CDR2 SASEGT. In DNA form, the CDR3 reads TGTGCCAGCAATCCCGGGACAGGGGACACCGGGGAGCTGTTTTTT. Protein: CASNPGTGDTGELFF.

The gene calls are TRBV28 and TRBJ2-3, with 7 positions matching TRBD1. Germline-derived CDR1 and CDR2 are MDHEN and SYDVKM. With 4 bases clipped from V and 6 bases from J, the junction kept 7 bases outside the gene matches. The CDR3 consists of 14 residues. The CDR3 nucleotides are TGTGCCAGCAGTTCTAAACAGGGGCTGGATACGCAGTATTTT. This encodes CASSSKQGLDTQYF.

The genes are TRBV6-1 and TRBJ1-1; TRBD1 is a possible D gene (5 bases). Germline values: CDR1 MNHNS, CDR2 SASEGT. V was shortened by 6 bases and J by 0 bases, with 8 bases between the two germline ends. The CDR3 contains 13 residues. The CDR3, as DNA: TGTGCCAGCAGAGCGGGACTGAACACTGAAGCTTTCTTT. Translating it yields CASRAGLNTEAFF.

The V gene is TRBV19, the J gene TRBJ1-5; 7 bases align to TRBD1. This CDR3 contains 16 residues. Trimming removed 5 bases from V and 3 bases from J; junction bases left unmatched: 10. Looked up from germline, CDR1 is LNHDA and CDR2 is SQIVND (reference sequence). This chain's CDR3 is CASSSRTGPNNQPQHF. The CDR3 bases are TGTGCCAGTAGTTCCCGGACAGGACCAAACAATCAGCCCCAGCATTTT.

The chain recombines TRBV2 with TRBJ1-1; 7 nucleotides line up with TRBD1. The CDR3 consists of 16 residues. The germline V gene encodes CDR1 SNHLY and CDR2 FYNNEI. Trimming removed 6 bases from V and 0 bases from J; junction bases left unmatched: 10. DNA for the CDR3: TGTGCCAGCAGACCGAGGACAGGCGCAATGAACACTGAAGCTTTCTTT. Translation gives CASRPRTGAMNTEAFF.

The genes are TRBV5-1 and TRBJ1-6; no clear D. V lost 1 base to trimming and J lost 7 bases, with 9 bases between them. CDR3 size: 14 residues. Per germline, CDR1 SGHRS and CDR2 YFSETQ. DNA of the CDR3: TGCGCCAGCAGCTTGAGAGGCGAAAATTCACCCCTCCACTTT. The encoded protein is CASSLRGENSPLHF.

The chain couples TRBV27 to TRBJ2-5, with D possibly being TRBD2 (5 bases). The germline V and J ends were trimmed by 2 bases and 1 base, with 8 bases remaining between them. The CDR3 has 14 amino acids. In germline, CDR1 is MNHEY, CDR2 SMNVEV (reference sequence). DNA of the CDR3: TGTGCCAGCAGTTTAGCGGGTGGCCAAGAGACCCAGTACTTC. Amino acid sequence: CASSLAGGQETQYF.

The V gene is TRBV18, the J gene TRBJ2-5, with 8 bases identical to TRBD1. The CDR3 has 17 amino acids. V lost 4 bases, J lost 5 bases, and 15 bases stayed unmatched. Looked up from germline, CDR1 is KGHSH and CDR2 is LQKENI. CDR3 bases: TGTGCCAGCTCACTTACCCAGGCCAGGGGGCGCCAGGAGACCCAGTACTTC. Encoded protein: CASSLTQARGRQETQYF. The variable domain in full, with the rest retrieved from reference TRBV18 and TRBJ2-5, is NAGVMQNPRHLVRRRGQEARLRCSPMKGHSHVYWYRQLPEEGLKFMVYLQKENIIDESGMPKERFSAEFPKEGPSILRIQQVVRGDSAAYFCASSLTQARGRQETQYFGPGTRLLVL.

This chain connects TRBV27 to TRBJ2-7, with D tentatively TRBD1 (6 bases). V shed 3 bases and J shed 3 bases, with 18 bases lying between them. CDR3 length equals 16 residues. Germline V gene lookup returns CDR1 MNHEY and CDR2 SMNVEV (reference sequence). This CDR3 reads CASSFVGVKGGYEQYF. The DNA for the CDR3 is TGTGCCAGCAGTTTTGTGGGGGTCAAAGGGGGCTACGAGCAGTACTTC.

The chain carries TRBV5-1 and TRBJ2-5; 12 bases fit TRBD2. The J call is uncertain, as TRBJ2-7 better fits the DNA end. Germline CDR1 and CDR2: SGHRS and YFSETQ. The CDR3 is made up of 16 amino acids. The CDR3 spells CASREILAGGSYEQYF. CDR3 bases: TGCGCCAGCAGGGAGATACTAGCGGGGGGCTCCTACGAGCAGTACTTC.

This chain uses TRBV7-8 with TRBJ2-1; 9 bases are a match to TRBD1. The V and J ends lost 5 bases and 8 bases, in that order; junction bases with no gene match: 7. The CDR3 extends over 14 amino acids. From germline, CDR1 is SGHVS and CDR2 FQNEAQ. The CDR3 loop is CASSRDRAFYEQFF. The CDR3 nucleotides read TGTGCCAGCAGCCGGGACAGGGCATTTTATGAGCAGTTCTTC.

The CDR3 sequence is CASSLAGLTEAFF. For the CDR3, the DNA is TGTGCCAGCAGCTTAGCCGGACTCACTGAAGCTTTCTTT. The chain recombines TRBV7-9 with TRBJ1-1; D gene uncertain. The CDR3 runs to 13 residues. The germline gives CDR1 SEHNR, CDR2 FQNEAQ (reference sequence). With 0 bases removed from V and 4 bases from J, the gap between germline ends came to 6 bases.

J is TRBJ1-1 and V is TRBV11-2, with 11 bases matching TRBD1. Germline V lookup: CDR1 SGHAT, CDR2 FQNNGV. The CDR3 is 16 residues long. V shed 5 bases, J shed 3 bases, and the junction held 8 bases outside the gene matches. As DNA, the CDR3 is TGTGCCAGCAGCGCTATTGGGACAGGGGGGTACACTGAAGCTTTCTTT. It specifies CASSAIGTGGYTEAFF.

V gene TRBV5-6 combines with J gene TRBJ1-2, with 7 nucleotides matching TRBD1. The germline gives CDR1 SGHDT, CDR2 YYEEEE. Losses at the gene ends were 1 base for V and 6 bases for J; bases not matched to a gene: 6. The CDR3 contains 14 residues. CDR3 loop: CASSLLRGLHGYTF. The CDR3 DNA follows: TGTGCCAGCAGCTTGCTTAGGGGGCTCCATGGCTACACCTTC.

The count of this clone is one. This chain connects TRBV11-1 to TRBJ2-1; TRBD1 matches at 7 bases. The V gene end was trimmed by 5 bases and the J gene end by 7 bases; junction bases not matched to a gene: 14. Germline CDR1 SGHAT, CDR2 FQDESV (reference sequence). This CDR3 has 16 amino acids. As DNA, the CDR3 is TGTGCCAGCAGCCGCGATCCGGGACAGTCAAGGAATGAGCAGTTCTTC. Translation: CASSRDPGQSRNEQFF.

This clone was counted between two and nine times. The rearrangement joins TRBV30 to TRBJ2-6, with D hard to call. Germline CDR1 is GTSNPN and CDR2 is SVGIG (reference sequence). V shed 4 bases and J shed 0 bases, with 13 bases lying between them. The CDR3 runs 16 residues. CDR3 in amino acids: CAWTPTERSGANVLTF. Here the CDR3 DNA reads TGTGCCTGGACTCCTACTGAGCGCTCTGGGGCCAACGTCCTGACTTTC. The whole variable domain, remainder taken from reference TRBV30 and TRBJ2-6, is SQTIHQWPATLVQPVGSPLSLECTVEGTSNPNLYWYRQAAGRGLQLLFYSVGIGQISSEVPQNLSASRPQDRQFILSSKKLLLSDSGFYLCAWTPTERSGANVLTFGAGSRLTVL.

The CDR3 DNA is TGTGCCAGTAGTATCTTCCCAGGCAATCAGCCCCAGCATTTT. Translation: CASSIFPGNQPQHF. The chain has TRBV19 and TRBJ1-5; D is uncertain. The CDR3 extends over 14 amino acids. Trimming took 3 bases from V and 2 from J, leaving 8 bases between them. Germline-derived CDR1 and CDR2 are LNHDA and SQIVND (reference sequence).

The chain has TRBV15 and TRBJ2-1, with 12 bases lining up with TRBD2. The CDR3 totals 16 residues. Trimming at V came to 0 bases and at J to 8 bases, leaving 5 bases not matched to a gene. CDR1 is LNHNV, CDR2 YYDKDF, per germline (reference sequence). CDR3 sequence reads: CATSRDLTSGGYEQFF. CDR3 DNA sequence: TGTGCCACCAGCAGAGATTTGACTAGCGGGGGCTATGAGCAGTTCTTC.

This chain links TRBV7-3 with TRBJ2-1; 9 nucleotides align to TRBD2. The CDR3 has 15 residues. In germline, CDR1 is SGHTA, CDR2 FQGTGA. Germline trimming cut 4 bases from V and 2 bases from J; bases unmatched to any gene: 3. DNA for the CDR3: TGTGCCAGCAGCTCCTTAGCGGGGGCCTACAATGAGCAGTTCTTC. It codes for CASSSLAGAYNEQFF.

This chain joins TRBV9 and TRBJ1-6; 8 bases fit TRBD1. Losses at the gene ends were 4 bases for V and 0 bases for J; bases not matched to a gene: 6. CDR1 and CDR2 (germline): SGDLS, YYNGEE. This CDR3 has 17 residues. CDR3 DNA: TGTGCCAGCAGCCCCGGACAGGGCCGCTCCTATAATTCACCCCTCCACTTT. It is translated as CASSPGQGRSYNSPLHF.

This rearrangement joins TRBV27 to TRBJ2-2; D ambiguous. Trimming took 3 bases from V and 2 from J, leaving 4 bases between them. This CDR3 has 13 residues. CDR1 MNHEY and CDR2 SMNVEV come from the germline V gene (reference sequence). The CDR3: CASSFLNTGELFF. CDR3 sequence (DNA): TGTGCCAGCAGTTTTCTAAACACCGGGGAGCTGTTTTTT.

This clone has just one count. The same CDR3 arises from other DNA sequences in this sample as well. The chain recombines TRBV19 with TRBJ2-7, with 8 bases that match TRBD1. Looked up from germline, CDR1 is LNHDA and CDR2 is SQIVND (reference sequence). The CDR3 is 13 residues long. J was trimmed by 4 bases and V by 3 bases; bases with no gene match: 2. The CDR3 reads CASSIDRGYEQYF. As DNA, the CDR3 is TGTGCCAGTAGTATCGACAGGGGATACGAGCAGTACTTC.